Below are 26 T cell receptor beta chains sequenced from a single sample in a study of blood T cell repertoires in COVID-19. Generated by immunoSEQ multiplex PCR, the TCRdb table keeps only in-frame clones and is missing some. Of 93,000 or so clones in the sample, about 86% are singletons; the top ten hold 3.5%. The sample taken for sequencing was peripheral blood. The source is a human donor in a cohort sampled during active COVID-19.

As concerns this clone: Germline and junction disagree at one end, which may indicate a read error. The chain couples TRBV7-7 to TRBJ2-2; D perhaps matches TRBD1 (5 bases). Germline V gives CDR1 SSHAT, CDR2 FNYEAQ (reference sequence). This CDR3 region has 15 residues. Written as DNA, the CDR3 is TGTGCTAGCAGGGAACTAAGCCTGAACACCGGGGAGCTGTTTTTT. This encodes CASRELSLNTGELFF.

This chain joins TRBV14 and TRBJ1-2, with D possibly TRBD1 on 6 matching bases. Germline CDR1 is SGHDN and CDR2 is FVKESK. This CDR3 is 17 amino acids long. Trimming pared 0 bases from V and 6 bases from J, leaving 20 bases between. CDR3 sequence (DNA): TGTGCCAGCAGCCAAGAAGACAGGATAACAAGTTTAGATGGCTACACCTTC. Translated, it gives CASSQEDRITSLDGYTF.

The chain has TRBV28 and TRBJ1-5, with 8 bases aligning to TRBD1. The V gene's germline CDR1 is MDHEN and CDR2 SYDVKM. This CDR3 contains 18 residues. Losses at the gene ends were 5 bases for V and 1 base for J; bases not matched to a gene: 13. The DNA for the CDR3 is TGTGCCAGCAGTCCGATACAGGGGGAAATCGGGAGCAATCAGCCCCAGCATTTT. Protein: CASSPIQGEIGSNQPQHF.

The rearrangement links TRBV9 to TRBJ1-2; the match to TRBD1 covers 8 bases. Trimming cost V 0 bases and J 7 bases; bases outside gene matches: 8. CDR1 and CDR2 (germline): SGDLS, YYNGEE. CDR3 size: 15 residues. In DNA form, the CDR3 reads TGTGCCAGCAGCGTAGTAGGCCAGGGGGCTTTTGGCTACACCTTC. Translating it yields CASSVVGQGAFGYTF.

The rearrangement uses TRBV7-2 and TRBJ2-7; TRBD1 is a possible D gene (6 bases). The V gene's germline CDR1 is SGHTA and CDR2 FQGNSA. Trimming stripped 2 bases from V and 2 bases from J, with 16 bases between. This CDR3 is 16 amino acids long. DNA of the CDR3: TGTGCCAGCAGCTTATTTGGCAGGGGAAGCCCCTACGAGCAGTACTTC. It codes for CASSLFGRGSPYEQYF.

The CDR3 protein is CATRRGVPQNIQYF. CDR3 DNA: TGTGCCACCAGGCGGGGGGTTCCCCAAAACATTCAGTACTTC. The chain carries TRBV24-1 and TRBJ2-4; 8 nucleotides line up with TRBD2. V shed 7 bases, J shed 5 bases, and the junction held 6 bases outside the gene matches. The CDR3 sequence is 14 residues long. CDR1 is KGHDR, CDR2 SFDVKD, per germline.

This rearrangement joins TRBV7-8 to TRBJ2-5; 7 positions match TRBD1. Germline loops: CDR1 SGHVS, CDR2 FQNEAQ. The CDR3 length is 15 residues. V was clipped by 3 bases and J by 4 bases; unmatched bases: 8. CDR3: CASSFIQGFRETQYF. In DNA form, the CDR3 reads TGTGCCAGCAGCTTTATACAGGGGTTTCGAGAGACCCAGTACTTC.

This chain connects TRBV6-5 to TRBJ2-1, with D possibly matching TRBD1 (5 bases). CDR1 MNHEY and CDR2 SVGAGI come from the germline V gene. V lost 10 bases to trimming and J lost 7 bases, with 17 bases between them. There are 13 residues in the CDR3. CDR3 bases: TGTGCCATCAGGGCTTTTGGCGGAAATGAGCAGTTCTTC. It specifies CAIRAFGGNEQFF.

The chain combines TRBV5-6 with TRBJ1-6; no clear D. The CDR3 runs 15 residues. Trimming cost V 4 bases and J 13 bases, with 21 bases left between them. Germline V lookup: CDR1 SGHDT, CDR2 YYEEEE. The CDR3 bases are TGTGCCAGCAGCCTCATCGGGGTCCCACCCTCCCCCCTCCACTTT. It specifies CASSLIGVPPSPLHF.

The gene calls are TRBV20-1 and TRBJ2-5; tentative D call: TRBD1 (5 bases). Per the germline V gene, CDR1 is DFQATT and CDR2 is SNEGSKA (reference sequence). The CDR3 extends over 15 amino acids. V was shortened by 3 bases and J by 5 bases, with 19 bases between the two germline ends. DNA for the CDR3: TGCAGTGCTAGTTTCGAGACAGCCGCTCGGGAGACCCAGTACTTC. As protein: CSASFETAARETQYF.

This clone has only one observation. The chain is built from TRBV15 and TRBJ2-5; TRBD1 might be the D (7 bases). V was pared by 2 bases and J by 2 bases, with 15 bases between. The CDR3 is 16 amino acids. Germline V gives CDR1 LNHNV, CDR2 YYDKDF (reference sequence). The DNA of the CDR3 is TGTGCCACCAGCAGACCCAGGGGGGCCGTGCAAGAGACCCAGTACTTC. Translating gives CATSRPRGAVQETQYF.

J is TRBJ2-7 and V is TRBV6-6, with TRBD2 matching 9 bases. Germline-derived CDR1 and CDR2 are MNHNY and SVGAGI (reference sequence). The CDR3 runs 14 residues. Trimming removed 7 bases from V and 4 bases from J; junction bases left unmatched: 8. In nucleotides, the CDR3 is TGTGCCAGCACCAGACAGCGGGGGGTATACGAGCAGTACTTC. Translation gives CASTRQRGVYEQYF.

The chain carries TRBV5-1 and TRBJ2-5, with a possible D match to TRBD2 (5 bases). The V gene's germline CDR1 is SGHRS and CDR2 YFSETQ. This CDR3 contains 14 residues. Trimming pared 0 bases from V and 5 bases from J, leaving 11 bases between. The CDR3 is CASSLEGSGETQYF. For the CDR3, the DNA is TGCGCCAGCAGCTTGGAAGGGTCGGGGGAGACCCAGTACTTC.

The genes are TRBV5-1 and TRBJ1-2, with 9 bases fitting TRBD1. This CDR3 has 14 residues. V lost 3 bases to trimming and J lost 4 bases; unmatched junction nucleotides: 4. Germline V CDR1 and CDR2: SGHRS, YFSETQ. The CDR3 spells CASSSGQGGYGYTF. CDR3 in DNA: TGCGCCAGCAGCTCGGGACAGGGAGGCTATGGCTACACCTTC.

The table lists this clone with a count of one. The rearrangement joins TRBV6-5 to TRBJ2-7; no clear D. V lost 6 bases, J lost 1 base, and 10 bases lay in between. The CDR3 has 13 residues. Germline CDR1 and CDR2: MNHEY and SVGAGI. In DNA form, the CDR3 reads TGTGCCAGCAGCCCCGCAGGTTCCTACGAGCAGTACTTC. Encoded protein: CASSPAGSYEQYF.

The chain is built from TRBV7-3 and TRBJ1-1, with D unclear. Germline lookup yields CDR1 SGHTA and CDR2 FQGTGA. Trimming took off 0 bases at V and 2 bases at J, with 7 bases between the two ends. The CDR3 covers 14 residues. This CDR3 reads CASSLTGDNTEAFF. CDR3 nucleotides: TGTGCCAGCAGCTTAACGGGCGATAACACTGAAGCTTTCTTT.

The J gene is TRBJ2-5, the V gene TRBV7-9; maybe TRBD2 (6 bases). This CDR3 is 12 amino acids long. Between the trimmed V and J ends, which lost 10 bases and 5 bases, there was a span of 14 bases. CDR1 SEHNR and CDR2 FQNEAQ come from the germline V gene (reference sequence). As DNA, the CDR3 is TGTGCCACAGGAACTAGCCTTGAGACCCAGTACTTC. As protein: CATGTSLETQYF.

The genes are TRBV9 and TRBJ2-3; TRBD1 matches at 8 bases. Germline-derived CDR1 and CDR2 are SGDLS and YYNGEE. V gave up 6 bases and J gave up 3 bases; unmatched junction bases: 15. The CDR3 extends over 17 amino acids. The CDR3 nucleotides read TGTGCCAGCACCCCAATCGGACAGGGTTGGCGTACAGATACGCAGTATTTT. It codes for CASTPIGQGWRTDTQYF.

V usage is TRBV13 and J usage is TRBJ2-7; 9 nucleotides match TRBD1. The junction had 20 bases not matched to a gene; V was cut back by 5 bases and J by 3 bases. This CDR3 has 19 amino acids. Per the germline V gene, CDR1 is PRHDT and CDR2 is FYEKMQ (reference sequence). The CDR3 spells CASSPRAPTTGTGHYEQYF. The CDR3 bases are TGTGCCAGCAGCCCTCGGGCCCCCACAACCGGGACAGGGCACTACGAGCAGTACTTC.

The CDR3 nucleotides are TGTGCCATCAGCCCGGGACAGGGGGCTCGGTACGAGCAGTACTTC. Encoded protein: CAISPGQGARYEQYF. This sequence joins TRBV10-3 and TRBJ2-7; 12 bases align to TRBD1. CDR1 ENHRY and CDR2 SYGVKD come from the germline V gene. The junction had 7 bases not matched to a gene; V was cut back by 6 bases and J by 4 bases. CDR3 length: 15 amino acids.

J is TRBJ2-1 and V is TRBV4-3; D perhaps matches TRBD2 (5 bases). This CDR3 has 14 amino acids. Between the trimmed V and J ends, which lost 0 bases and 9 bases, there was a span of 12 bases. Germline V gene lookup returns CDR1 LGHNA and CDR2 YSLEER. The CDR3 is CASSQDFRGGEQFF. The CDR3 bases are TGCGCCAGCAGCCAAGATTTTCGGGGTGGTGAGCAGTTCTTC.

This clone came up once. This rearrangement joins TRBV4-3 to TRBJ2-3; 9 bases line up with TRBD2. CDR1 LGHNA and CDR2 YSLEER come from the germline V gene. J gave up 5 bases and V 0 bases, and 9 bases lay outside the gene matches. CDR3 length: 17 residues. CDR3 in DNA: TGCGCCAGCAGCCAAGATTATGCGGGAGGGCTTGGAGATACGCAGTATTTT. Translating it yields CASSQDYAGGLGDTQYF.

This rearrangement joins TRBV4-1 to TRBJ1-5; 9 bases are shared with TRBD1. Looked up from germline, CDR1 is MGHRA and CDR2 is YSYEKL. This CDR3 has 17 residues. The J segment lost 2 bases and the V segment lost 0 bases, leaving 5 bases of the junction unmatched. The CDR3 DNA follows: TGCGCCAGCAGCCAAGATCCTCGGACAGGGGGCAATCAGCCCCAGCATTTT. Translation gives CASSQDPRTGGNQPQHF.

This rearrangement joins TRBV6-4 to TRBJ2-1; D is perhaps TRBD2 (6 bases). From germline, CDR1 is MRHNA and CDR2 SNTAGT. There are 13 residues in the CDR3. V lost 4 bases, J lost 15 bases, and 19 bases lay in between. The CDR3 DNA sequence: TGTGCCAGCAGTGTAACTAGCTGGGGGATGTTGTTCTTC. Translating gives CASSVTSWGMLFF.

V and J are TRBV9 and TRBJ1-2; 7 bases are shared with TRBD1. CDR3 length: 13 residues. The V and J ends lost 0 bases and 4 bases, in that order; junction bases with no gene match: 0. Germline V gene sequence: CDR1 SGDLS, CDR2 YYNGEE. DNA of the CDR3: TGTGCCAGCAGCGTAGCAGGGGGCTATGGCTACACCTTC. Translating it yields CASSVAGGYGYTF.

The V and J genes are TRBV5-6 and TRBJ1-2; D is possibly TRBD1 (6 bases). The germline V and J ends were trimmed by 0 bases and 7 bases, with 19 bases remaining between them. Germline CDR1 reads SGHDT; CDR2 reads YYEEEE. The CDR3 covers 16 residues. The CDR3: CASSLGQGYTMRGYTF. The CDR3 coding sequence is TGTGCCAGCAGCTTGGGGCAGGGGTACACTATGCGTGGCTACACCTTC.